The next 20 T cell receptor beta chains were all read from a single sample in a study of blood T cells in healthy people across ages. A sample-barcoded 5' primer and a J-beta primer mix were used in a second PCR of roughly 6 to 11 cycles. One entry per CDR3 protein, called by TCRdb with MiXCR from the 5' RACE reads. The data contain approximately 690,000 distinct CDR3 sequences, roughly 50% of them singletons. The sample taken for sequencing was blood. Receptor source: a man in his 60s in good health.

The chain links TRBV4-1 to TRBJ1-1; D is unresolved. The germline V gene has CDR1 MGHRA and CDR2 YSYEKL. V was cut by 3 bases and J by 6 bases, with 14 bases left in between. CDR3 size: 14 residues. The CDR3 sequence: CASSHPPIKAEAFF. The CDR3, as DNA: TGCGCCAGCAGCCACCCCCCGATAAAGGCTGAAGCTTTCTTT.

The rearrangement joins TRBV6-2 or TRBV6-3 to TRBJ2-1, with a weak D call TRBD1 (6 bases). Trimming removed 0 bases at V and 7 bases at J, with 10 bases between. The CDR3 covers 14 residues. Germline CDR1 and CDR2: MNHEY and SVGEGT. The DNA of the CDR3 is TGTGCCAGCAGTTACTCACAGGGTTTGAATGAGCAGTTCTTC. Translated, it gives CASSYSQGLNEQFF.

The chain employs TRBV5-1 and TRBJ2-7, with 9 positions matching TRBD1. The V and J ends lost 1 base and 6 bases, in that order; junction bases with no gene match: 5. Per the germline V gene, CDR1 is SGHRS and CDR2 is YFSETQ. The CDR3 spans 14 residues. The CDR3 reads CASSLTGGPREQYF. The DNA of the CDR3 is TGCGCCAGCAGCTTGACAGGGGGCCCTCGCGAGCAGTACTTC. Variable domain in full (rest from reference TRBV5-1 and TRBJ2-7): KAGVTQTPRYLIKTRGQQVTLSCSPISGHRSVSWYQQTPGQGLQFLFEYFSETQRNKGNFPGRFSGRQFSNSRSEMNVSTLELGDSALYLCASSLTGGPREQYFGPGTRLTVT.

CDR3 region: CASSQAGQGFEKLFF. In DNA, the CDR3 is TGCGCCAGCAGCCAGGCGGGACAGGGTTTTGAAAAACTGTTTTTT. V usage is TRBV4-1 and J usage is TRBJ1-4; the match to TRBD1 covers 9 bases. This CDR3 comprises 15 residues. CDR1 is MGHRA, CDR2 YSYEKL, per germline. Trimming at V came to 3 bases and at J to 7 bases, leaving 6 bases not matched to a gene.

The chain is built from TRBV4-1 and TRBJ1-4; the D gene is possibly TRBD1 (5 bases). The V end lost 1 base, the J end lost 7 bases, and 16 bases lay between the germline ends. This CDR3 is 16 amino acids long. Germline V gene lookup returns CDR1 MGHRA and CDR2 YSYEKL. The CDR3 DNA is TGCGCCAGCAGCCAAGGAGCTGGGGCCGACGGTGAAAAACTGTTTTTT. This codes for CASSQGAGADGEKLFF.

V usage is TRBV3-1 and J usage is TRBJ2-7; 11 bases match TRBD1. Germline V gene sequence: CDR1 LGHDT, CDR2 YNNKEL (reference sequence). With 2 bases clipped from V and 5 bases from J, the junction kept 5 bases outside the gene matches. CDR3 length equals 15 residues. The DNA of the CDR3 is TGTGCCAGCAGCCAACGGACAGGGGGCATCAACGAGCAGTACTTC. Amino acid sequence: CASSQRTGGINEQYF.

The chain has TRBV6-5 and TRBJ2-7, with 7 bases identical to TRBD1. This CDR3 region has 13 residues. Germline-derived CDR1 and CDR2 are MNHEY and SVGAGI. After removal of 0 bases from V and 5 bases from J, the junction contained 1 base not matched to a gene. The CDR3 reads CASSYSDRDEQYF. The CDR3 DNA reads TGTGCCAGCAGTTACTCCGACAGGGACGAGCAGTACTTC.

The chain is built from TRBV28 and TRBJ2-1; 7 nucleotides line up with TRBD2. Germline V gene sequence: CDR1 MDHEN, CDR2 SYDVKM. CDR3 length equals 16 residues. V lost 6 bases to trimming and J lost 3 bases; unmatched junction nucleotides: 11. The CDR3 protein is CASSSPGGSGYNEQFF. CDR3 nucleotides: TGTGCCAGCAGCTCACCGGGGGGTAGCGGCTACAATGAGCAGTTCTTC.

The chain has TRBV12-5 and TRBJ2-5; D might be TRBD1 or TRBD2, each matching 5 bases. The CDR3 spans 15 residues. Germline V gives CDR1 LGHNT, CDR2 FRNRAP. With 5 bases removed from V and 7 bases from J, the gap between germline ends came to 20 bases. The CDR3 sequence is CASGSGGPSQGTQYF. For the CDR3, the DNA is TGTGCTAGTGGTAGCGGCGGCCCGAGTCAGGGGACCCAGTACTTC.

The gene calls are TRBV2 and TRBJ1-1, with D perhaps matching TRBD1 (5 bases). Trimming pared 5 bases from V and 4 bases from J, leaving 14 bases between. CDR1 is SNHLY, CDR2 FYNNEI, per germline. CDR3 size: 14 residues. This chain's CDR3 is CASSPREVSTEAFF. The CDR3 DNA sequence: TGTGCCAGCAGTCCCAGGGAGGTCAGCACTGAAGCTTTCTTT. Using reference TRBV2 and TRBJ1-1 for the parts outside the CDR3, the full variable domain is EPEVTQTPSHQVTQMGQEVILRCVPISNHLYFYWYRQILGQKVEFLVSFYNNEISEKSEIFDDQFSVERPDGSNFTLKIRSTKLEDSAMYFCASSPREVSTEAFFGQGTRLTVV.

This clonotype has only a few counts. Here the CDR3 reads CASSVGGEGATNEQYF. The CDR3 coding sequence is TGTGCCAGCAGCGTCGGGGGGGAAGGGGCGACGAATGAGCAGTACTTC. The J gene is TRBJ2-5, the V gene TRBV9; TRBD2 aligns across 8 bases. With V trimmed by 2 bases and J by 11 bases, 17 bases remained unmatched. The CDR3 totals 16 residues. Germline-derived CDR1 and CDR2 are SGDLS and YYNGEE.

The chain couples TRBV5-1 to TRBJ2-7, with D hard to call. The germline V gene encodes CDR1 SGHRS and CDR2 YFSETQ. The CDR3 has 13 residues. Trimming stripped 2 bases from V and 7 bases from J, with 13 bases between. The CDR3 region has the DNA TGCGCCAGCAGCTTTGGCACCTTGGGGGAGCAGTACTTC. Translated, it gives CASSFGTLGEQYF.

The CDR3 here is CARGGGANVLTF. Written as DNA, the CDR3 is TGTGCTAGAGGGGGAGGGGCCAACGTCCTGACTTTC. The J gene is TRBJ2-6, the V gene TRBV6-1, with a tentative D call TRBD1 (6 bases). The CDR3 loop spans 12 amino acids. CDR1 is MNHNS, CDR2 SASEGT, per germline.

This clonotype was recorded a few times. CDR3 in amino acids: CASRGDTRGSYEQYF. As DNA, the CDR3 is TGTGCCAGCAGGGGGGACACCCGCGGGAGCTACGAGCAGTACTTC. The V call is TRBV5-6, the J call TRBJ2-7, with a possible D match to TRBD2 (7 bases). CDR1 and CDR2 from the germline V gene are SGHDT and YYEEEE. V was shortened by 5 bases and J by 3 bases, with 18 bases between the two germline ends. The CDR3 totals 15 residues. The full variable domain, completed using reference TRBV5-6 and TRBJ2-7, is DAGVTQSPTHLIKTRGQQVTLRCSPKSGHDTVSWYQQALGQGPQFIFQYYEEEERQRGNFPDRFSGHQFPNYSSELNVNALLLGDSALYLCASRGDTRGSYEQYFGPGTRLTVT.

V usage is TRBV5-1 and J usage is TRBJ2-4; a possible D gene is TRBD2 (5 bases). V dropped 0 bases and J dropped 0 bases, with 13 bases sitting between them. This CDR3 has 17 amino acids. Germline CDR1 reads SGHRS; CDR2 reads YFSETQ. The CDR3: CASSLVTERLAKNIQYF. The DNA of the CDR3 is TGCGCCAGCAGCTTGGTTACCGAGCGGCTAGCCAAAAACATTCAGTACTTC.

The rearrangement links TRBV5-1 to TRBJ2-3; 9 bases are shared with TRBD1. This CDR3 contains 15 residues. The V and J ends lost 5 bases and 4 bases, in that order; junction bases with no gene match: 8. Germline-derived CDR1 and CDR2 are SGHRS and YFSETQ. Written as DNA, the CDR3 is TGCGCCAGCAGTACGGGACAGGGAGGGTCAGATACGCAGTATTTT. Amino acids: CASSTGQGGSDTQYF. Full variable domain (rest looked up from reference TRBV5-1 and TRBJ2-3): KAGVTQTPRYLIKTRGQQVTLSCSPISGHRSVSWYQQTPGQGLQFLFEYFSETQRNKGNFPGRFSGRQFSNSRSEMNVSTLELGDSALYLCASSTGQGGSDTQYFGPGTRLTVL.

This clonotype was seen a few times. This chain uses TRBV20-1 with TRBJ2-5, with 9 bases identical to TRBD2. Looked up from germline, CDR1 is DFQATT and CDR2 is SNEGSKA (reference sequence). The CDR3 contains 14 residues. V lost 2 bases, J lost 5 bases, and 6 bases stayed unmatched. Written as DNA, the CDR3 is TGCAGTGCTAGACAGCGGGGGGCCAGCGAGACCCAGTACTTC. It is translated as CSARQRGASETQYF.

V and J are TRBV13 and TRBJ2-5; 9 bases map to TRBD2. Trimming cost V 4 bases and J 11 bases; bases outside gene matches: 11. This CDR3 is 14 amino acids long. From germline, CDR1 is PRHDT and CDR2 FYEKMQ (reference sequence). CDR3 region: CASSSGLAINEQYF. The DNA of the CDR3 is TGTGCCAGCAGCTCCGGACTAGCGATCAATGAGCAGTACTTC.

This clonotype was seen a few times. The chain links TRBV15 to TRBJ1-2; the D gene is possibly TRBD1 (6 bases). The V end was cut by 5 bases, the J end by 4 bases, with 20 bases between. The germline V gene encodes CDR1 LNHNV and CDR2 YYDKDF (reference sequence). The CDR3 is 16 residues long. As DNA, the CDR3 is TGTGCCACCAGCGGAGGAAGGACAGCCTCTAGCTATGGCTACACCTTC. Its translation: CATSGGRTASSYGYTF.

The gene calls are TRBV7-2 and TRBJ2-7; D could derive from TRBD1 or TRBD2 (5 bases each). Trimming shortened V by 4 bases and J by 1 base, and 26 bases separated the two germline ends. This CDR3 is built from 19 residues. Germline V gene lookup returns CDR1 SGHTA and CDR2 FQGNSA. The CDR3 protein is CASSSRGQNKVRVSYEQYF. The CDR3 DNA reads as TGTGCCAGCAGCTCACGGGGCCAAAACAAGGTCCGAGTTTCCTACGAGCAGTACTTC.